Below are 22 T cell receptor beta chains sequenced from a single sample in a study of human T cells and chemical hapten exposure. As to time point: patch test 2, 6 weeks after DPC sensitization. Treatment given: therapeutic diphenylcyclopropenone sensitization with weekly scalp DPC. TCRdb re-called the RACE reads through MiXCR, storing one row per CDR3 protein. The sample holds about 140,000 distinct CDR3 sequences; roughly 10% are singletons and the top ten take roughly 1.4%. The sequencing here drew on whole blood, taken in connection with sensitization to the hapten diphenylcyclopropenone (DPC). These receptors were taken from a woman in her fifties or sixties with alopecia areata. Some clones in this sample may be carry-over from other donors' samples.

The table lists this clonotype with many counts. The chain uses TRBV28 and TRBJ2-7; a weak D match, TRBD1 (5 bases). Germline CDR1 reads MDHEN; CDR2 reads SYDVKM. The CDR3 runs to 12 residues. Deletions cut 6 bases from V and 3 bases from J, with 9 bases between. CDR3 bases: TGTGCCAGCAGCCTAGGGGTCTACGAGCAGTACTTC. Translation: CASSLGVYEQYF.

This chain links TRBV4-2 with TRBJ1-3; D is uncertain. V was clipped by 0 bases and J by 0 bases, with 15 bases between them. The germline V gene has CDR1 LGHNA and CDR2 YNFKEQ. This CDR3 contains 18 residues. The CDR3 spells CASSQDPPRPGSGNTIYF. In nucleotides, the CDR3 is TGTGCCAGCAGCCAAGACCCACCCAGGCCGGGCTCTGGAAACACCATATATTTT.

This clonotype came up many times. This sequence joins TRBV6-1 and TRBJ1-1, with 7 bases matching TRBD1. V was clipped by 2 bases and J by 6 bases; unmatched bases: 6. Germline values: CDR1 MNHNS, CDR2 SASEGT. This CDR3 contains 14 residues. The CDR3 region is CASSEPFRGAEAFF. CDR3 DNA: TGTGCCAGCAGTGAACCGTTCAGGGGGGCTGAAGCTTTCTTT.

In this sample, this clonotype turned up many times. The V gene is TRBV29-1, the J gene TRBJ1-1; D may be TRBD1 (5 bases). Deletions cut 8 bases from V and 10 bases from J, with 14 bases between. The CDR3 is made up of 10 amino acids. In germline, CDR1 is SQVTM, CDR2 ANQGSEA. The CDR3 coding sequence is TGCAGCCTAGGGGCGGAGGCAGCTTTCTTT. The encoded protein is CSLGAEAAFF.

This clonotype was detected many times. This rearrangement joins TRBV11-2 to TRBJ2-2, with D hard to call. Trimming took 0 bases from V and 4 from J, leaving 9 bases between them. CDR3 size: 15 residues. Germline V gene data show CDR1 as SGHAT and CDR2 as FQNNGV. CDR3 in amino acids: CASSLEGGVTGELFF. As DNA, the CDR3 is TGTGCCAGCAGCTTAGAGGGCGGCGTCACCGGGGAGCTGTTTTTT. Full variable domain (remainder filled in from reference TRBV11-2 and TRBJ2-2): EAGVAQSPRYKIIEKRQSVAFWCNPISGHATLYWYQQILGQGPKLLIQFQNNGVVDDSQLPKDRFSAERLKGVDSTLKIQPAKLEDSAVYLCASSLEGGVTGELFFGEGSRLTVL.

This rearrangement joins TRBV7-6 to TRBJ2-1; 7 nucleotides line up with TRBD2. After removal of 2 bases from V and 5 bases from J, the junction contained 3 bases not matched to a gene. CDR3 length equals 14 residues. The germline CDR1 and CDR2 sequences are SGHVS and FNYEAQ. The CDR3 sequence: CASSLSGRDNEQFF. The CDR3 region has the DNA TGTGCCAGCAGCTTATCTGGGAGGGACAATGAGCAGTTCTTC.

The chain employs TRBV5-1 and TRBJ2-1; no definite D call. The CDR3 is made up of 14 amino acids. The V end was cut by 0 bases, the J end by 9 bases, with 13 bases between. CDR1 and CDR2 from the germline V gene are SGHRS and YFSETQ. The CDR3 loop reads CASSLELSVVEQFF. CDR3 in DNA: TGCGCCAGCAGCTTGGAGCTTTCAGTTGTTGAGCAGTTCTTC.

The chain uses TRBV20-1 and TRBJ2-5; 7 bases agree with TRBD1. The trim removed 5 bases at V and 3 bases at J, leaving 6 bases unmatched. Germline CDR1 is DFQATT and CDR2 is SNEGSKA (reference sequence). The CDR3 consists of 13 residues. Here the CDR3 reads CSAPGTDKETQYF. CDR3 in DNA: TGCAGTGCTCCCGGGACAGATAAAGAGACCCAGTACTTC.

This clonotype was seen at least ten times. The chain employs TRBV11-2 and TRBJ2-2, with D perhaps matching TRBD1 (5 bases). This CDR3 is built from 12 residues. With 8 bases removed from V and 5 bases from J, the gap between germline ends came to 9 bases. Germline loops: CDR1 SGHAT, CDR2 FQNNGV. The CDR3 region has the DNA TGTGCCAGCCAGGGTTGGACCGGGGAGCTGTTTTTT. Residues: CASQGWTGELFF. The full variable domain, rest sourced from reference TRBV11-2 and TRBJ2-2, is EAGVAQSPRYKIIEKRQSVAFWCNPISGHATLYWYQQILGQGPKLLIQFQNNGVVDDSQLPKDRFSAERLKGVDSTLKIQPAKLEDSAVYLCASQGWTGELFFGEGSRLTVL.

The genes are TRBV6-5 and TRBJ2-5, with 7 bases aligning to TRBD2. CDR1 and CDR2 from the germline V gene are MNHEY and SVGAGI. The CDR3 consists of 17 residues. The trim removed 6 bases at V and 1 base at J, leaving 14 bases unmatched. In DNA, the CDR3 is TGTGCCAGCAGCGAAGCGGGACCCATCCCTCCCCAAGAGACCCAGTACTTC. Amino acids: CASSEAGPIPPQETQYF.

The V gene is TRBV11-2, the J gene TRBJ2-3, with D uncertain. In germline, CDR1 is SGHAT, CDR2 FQNNGV. V was clipped by 1 base and J by 0 bases, with 11 bases between them. The CDR3 consists of 16 residues. CDR3 protein: CASSLGADLSTDTQYF. CDR3 bases: TGTGCCAGCAGCTTAGGCGCGGATTTAAGCACAGATACGCAGTATTTT.

The table lists this clonotype with a few counts. The J gene is TRBJ2-5, the V gene TRBV29-1; D ambiguous. Trimming pared 1 base from V and 3 bases from J, leaving 9 bases between. From germline, CDR1 is SQVTM and CDR2 ANQGSEA. This CDR3 comprises 13 residues. CDR3 bases: TGCAGCGTTGAAGGCGTCCCGAAAGAGACCCAGTACTTC. Translating it yields CSVEGVPKETQYF.

The J gene is TRBJ2-3, the V gene TRBV20-1; 9 nucleotides match TRBD2. The germline gives CDR1 DFQATT, CDR2 SNEGSKA (reference sequence). This CDR3 has 14 residues. V lost 3 bases to trimming and J lost 4 bases; unmatched junction nucleotides: 5. CDR3 nucleotides: TGCAGTGCTAGTGCGGGAGGGGGGGCAGATACGCAGTATTTT. This encodes CSASAGGGADTQYF.

The genes are TRBV5-1 and TRBJ2-7; D not certain. The V end lost 4 bases, the J end lost 2 bases, and 10 bases lay between the germline ends. Germline loops: CDR1 SGHRS, CDR2 YFSETQ. CDR3 length: 13 amino acids. DNA of the CDR3: TGCGCCAGCAGCCGCACCTCAACCTACGAGCAGTACTTC. Its translation is CASSRTSTYEQYF.

This clonotype was counted between two and nine times. This chain's CDR3 is CASSEAGAGTDTQYF. DNA for the CDR3: TGTGCCAGCAGTGAGGCGGGGGCGGGCACAGATACGCAGTATTTT. V usage is TRBV6-5 and J usage is TRBJ2-3; tentative D call: TRBD2 (7 bases). V lost 5 bases, J lost 1 base, and 13 bases lay in between. The V gene's germline CDR1 is MNHEY and CDR2 SVGAGI. The CDR3 is 15 residues long.

This clonotype has ten or more counts. The chain has TRBV10-3 and TRBJ1-2; 12 positions agree with TRBD1. Germline CDR1 and CDR2: ENHRY and SYGVKD. Losses at the gene ends were 6 bases for V and 7 bases for J; bases not matched to a gene: 6. This CDR3 spans 14 amino acids. CDR3 region: CAIRPGTGGGGYTF. DNA of the CDR3: TGTGCCATCAGACCCGGGACAGGGGGCGGTGGCTACACCTTC.

This clonotype has a count of ten or more. V usage is TRBV2 and J usage is TRBJ2-1; 10 nucleotides line up with TRBD1. Per germline, CDR1 SNHLY and CDR2 FYNNEI. With V trimmed by 4 bases and J by 4 bases, 4 bases remained unmatched. There are 15 residues in the CDR3. CDR3 region: CASSASGQGYNEQFF. CDR3 DNA: TGTGCCAGCAGTGCCTCGGGACAGGGGTACAATGAGCAGTTCTTC. Based on the CDR3 plus reference TRBV2 and TRBJ2-1, the full variable domain is EPEVTQTPSHQVTQMGQEVILRCVPISNHLYFYWYRQILGQKVEFLVSFYNNEISEKSEIFDDQFSVERPDGSNFTLKIRSTKLEDSAMYFCASSASGQGYNEQFFGPGTRLTVL.

The CDR3 coding sequence is TGTGCCAGCAGCTTAGTCAGGGTGACTAATGAAAAACTGTTTTTT. Residues: CASSLVRVTNEKLFF. The chain carries TRBV7-2 and TRBJ1-4; the D gene is possibly TRBD1 (5 bases). The CDR3 consists of 15 residues. CDR1 is SGHTA, CDR2 FQGNSA, per germline. V lost 1 base to trimming and J lost 2 bases, with 8 bases between them.

This chain links TRBV19 with TRBJ2-7, with 10 bases matching TRBD2. The J segment lost 6 bases and the V segment lost 5 bases, leaving 16 bases of the junction unmatched. This CDR3 contains 17 residues. Looked up from germline, CDR1 is LNHDA and CDR2 is SQIVND (reference sequence). The CDR3 DNA reads TGTGCCAGTAGTTCACCCCTGACTAGCGGGTCGACTCCCGAGCAGTACTTC. Its protein product is CASSSPLTSGSTPEQYF.

This clonotype turned up a few times. The chain combines TRBV7-3 with TRBJ1-1, with TRBD1 matching 8 bases. The CDR3 is 18 residues long. Trimming removed 2 bases from V and 2 bases from J; junction bases left unmatched: 13. Germline V gene lookup returns CDR1 SGHTA and CDR2 FQGTGA. The CDR3, as DNA: TGTGCCAGCAGCTTAGGCAGGGGGCGAAGGATAAAAAACACTGAAGCTTTCTTT. Translating it yields CASSLGRGRRIKNTEAFF.

In its sample, this clonotype was seen once. The chain links TRBV29-1 to TRBJ2-3; TRBD2 is a possible D gene (5 bases). The CDR3 is 14 amino acids. Germline lookup yields CDR1 SQVTM and CDR2 ANQGSEA. V lost 3 bases and J 2 bases, leaving 12 bases between the germline ends. The DNA for the CDR3 is TGCAGCGTTGACGGGGTGACTCACACAGATACGCAGTATTTT. This gives the protein CSVDGVTHTDTQYF.

This clonotype was picked up many times. This rearrangement joins TRBV12-3 or TRBV12-4 to TRBJ2-1, with 8 bases fitting TRBD2. The CDR3 length is 15 residues. Losses at the gene ends were 6 bases for V and 7 bases for J; bases not matched to a gene: 11. Here the CDR3 reads CASSLGGTRRNEQFF. CDR3 DNA sequence: TGTGCCAGCAGCCTGGGGGGGACTAGAAGGAATGAGCAGTTCTTC.